This is a list of T cell receptor beta chains from one sample in a study of shared clonotypes between healthy human individuals. Sequenced by immunoSEQ multiplex PCR; TCRdb stores in-frame clones only, minus some. The sample lists some 2.3 million clones, approximately 93% occurring once. Sequenced sample: naive CD4+ T cells from PBMCs. These receptors were taken from a man younger than 35 in good health. Some clones in this sample may be carry-over from other donors' samples. Both conserved end residues are part of each CDR3. The order of the fields is clone size, V gene, J gene, D gene, CDR3 protein, CDR3 DNA. D genes are given only for firm matches. A row's size may be missing; if present it is once, few, many or a size class.

>NA|TRBV28|TRBJ2-1|NA
CASSPLLRYNEQFF
TGTGCCAGCAGTCCCCTCCTCCGCTACAATGAGCAGTTCTTC
>NA|TRBV2|TRBJ2-5|NA
CASSFPRPRRDSNQETQYF
TGTGCCAGCAGTTTTCCGCGCCCCCGGCGTGACAGTAACCAAGAGACCCAGTACTTC
>NA|TRBV6-4|TRBJ1-1|NA
CASSPRGPTEAFF
TGTGCCAGCAGCCCCCGAGGGCCCACTGAAGCTTTCTTT
>NA|TRBV9|TRBJ2-7|TRBD2
CASSAALAGGPIGSYEQYF
TGTGCCAGCAGCGCGGCCCTAGCGGGAGGGCCTATCGGTTCCTACGAGCAGTACTTC
>NA|TRBV11-2|TRBJ2-2|NA
CASSSRTRFSDTNTGELFF
TGTGCCAGCAGCTCAAGGACGCGCTTCTCGGACACGAACACCGGGGAGCTGTTTTTT
>NA|TRBV7-9|TRBJ1-4|NA
CASSLGVAGRGEKLFF
TGTGCCAGCAGCTTAGGGGTCGCGGGGCGGGGTGAAAAACTGTTTTTT
>NA|TRBV2|TRBJ1-5|TRBD1
CASREDRGLGQPQHF
TGTGCCAGCAGGGAGGACAGGGGGCTCGGTCAGCCCCAGCATTTT
>NA|TRBV5-1|TRBJ2-1|NA
CASRNQLSGGRVGNEQFF
TGCGCCAGCAGGAACCAGCTTTCTGGGGGAAGGGTTGGCAATGAGCAGTTCTTC
>NA|TRBV28|TRBJ2-7|NA
CASSLGGAASYEQYF
TGTGCCAGCAGTTTAGGGGGGGCCGCGTCCTACGAGCAGTACTTC
>NA|TRBV30|TRBJ1-5|TRBD1
CAWSGFGQGDNQPQHF
TGTGCCTGGAGTGGATTCGGACAGGGGGACAATCAGCCCCAGCATTTT
>NA|TRBV28|TRBJ1-2|TRBD1
CASLAGTGGIMGYTF
TGTGCCAGCCTGGCGGGAACAGGGGGCATAATGGGCTACACCTTC
>NA|TRBV5-1|TRBJ1-2|NA
CASSLLVAGSDYGYTF
TGCGCCAGCAGCTTGCTGGTCGCCGGGTCAGACTATGGCTACACCTTC
>NA|TRBV28|TRBJ1-2|NA
CASRFDRHGYTF
TGTGCCAGCAGATTCGACCGACATGGCTACACCTTC
>NA|TRBV30|TRBJ2-3|NA
CAWSVRDQTDTQYF
TGTGCCTGGAGTGTAAGGGACCAGACAGATACGCAGTATTTT
>NA|TRBV5-4|TRBJ1-2|TRBD1
CASSRDSSALGYGYTF
TGTGCCAGCAGCCGGGACAGCAGTGCCTTGGGCTATGGCTACACCTTC
>NA|TRBV15|TRBJ2-7|TRBD2
CATRTGLAGSYEQYF
TGTGCCACCAGGACTGGACTAGCGGGCTCCTACGAGCAGTACTTC
>NA|TRBV11-2|TRBJ2-1|NA
CASSLGVGESNEQFF
TGTGCCAGCAGCTTAGGGGTGGGAGAGAGCAATGAGCAGTTCTTC
>NA|TRBV28|TRBJ1-5|NA
CASLSSGNQPQHF
TGTGCCAGCTTATCTTCGGGCAATCAGCCCCAGCATTTT
>NA|TRBV15|TRBJ2-5|NA
CAAGRWQETQYF
TGTGCCGCGGGGAGGTGGCAAGAGACCCAGTACTTC
>once|TRBV28|TRBJ2-3|NA
CASSNRRGTDTQYF
TGTGCCAGCAGCAACCGCAGGGGCACAGATACGCAGTATTTT
>NA|TRBV5-4|TRBJ2-2|TRBD2
CASSVKREAGGELFF
TGTGCCAGCAGCGTCAAGCGGGAGGCGGGCGGGGAGCTGTTTTTT
>NA|TRBV5-5|TRBJ2-1|NA
CASSLSWEQFF
TGTGCCAGCAGCTTGTCGTGGGAGCAGTTCTTC
>NA|TRBV5-1|TRBJ2-3|TRBD2
CASSLGLAGTNTDTQYF
TGCGCCAGCAGCTTGGGACTAGCGGGAACCAACACAGATACGCAGTATTTT
>NA|TRBV10-2|TRBJ2-1|TRBD1
CASSETGQGGEQFF
TGCGCCAGCAGTGAGACGGGACAGGGCGGAGAGCAGTTCTTC
>NA|TRBV10-3|TRBJ1-3|NA
CAISDPGRNSGNTIYF
TGTGCCATCAGTGACCCCGGACGGAACTCTGGAAACACCATATATTTT
>NA|TRBV7-9|TRBJ2-3|NA
CASSRETGFEHTDTQYF
TGTGCCAGCAGCAGAGAAACAGGGTTCGAACACACAGATACGCAGTATTTT
>NA|TRBV18|TRBJ2-7|TRBD1
CASSYRGSYEQYF
TGTGCCAGCTCGTACAGGGGTTCCTACGAGCAGTACTTC
>NA|TRBV6-1|TRBJ1-5|TRBD1
CASSWGQHSNQPQHF
TGTGCCAGCAGTTGGGGACAGCATAGCAATCAGCCCCAGCATTTT
>NA|TRBV28|TRBJ1-4|TRBD1
CASSFPQGAEKLFF
TGTGCCAGCAGTTTCCCGCAGGGGGCGGAAAAACTGTTTTTT
>few|TRBV19|TRBJ1-1|NA
CASFPWAGARNTEAFF
TGTGCCAGTTTCCCCTGGGCAGGCGCTCGGAACACTGAAGCTTTCTTT
>NA|TRBV10-3|TRBJ1-1|TRBD1
CAISESTGGTEKEAFF
TGTGCCATCAGTGAGTCGACAGGGGGGACAGAGAAGGAAGCTTTCTTT
>NA|TRBV27|TRBJ2-7|TRBD2
CASSFWASGSSRGSYEQYF
TGTGCCAGCAGTTTTTGGGCTAGCGGGAGTTCTAGGGGGTCCTACGAGCAGTACTTC
>NA|TRBV7-9|TRBJ2-7|NA
CASSLVMVDYEQYF
TGTGCCAGCAGCTTAGTCATGGTCGACTACGAGCAGTACTTC
>NA|TRBV11-2|TRBJ2-7|NA
CASSRAYEQYF
TGTGCCAGCAGCAGGGCCTACGAGCAGTACTTC
>NA|TRBV7-9|TRBJ2-7|NA
CASARAYEQYF
TGTGCCAGCGCGCGGGCCTACGAGCAGTACTTC
>once|TRBV5-4|TRBJ2-6|NA
CASSLDRGFSGANVLTF
TGTGCCAGCAGCTTGGACCGAGGCTTTTCTGGGGCCAACGTCCTGACTTTC
>NA|TRBV7-6|TRBJ2-2|NA
CASSFVSGNTGELFF
TGTGCCAGCAGCTTCGTTAGCGGGAACACCGGGGAGCTGTTTTTT
>NA|TRBV6-5|TRBJ1-2|TRBD1
CASSLSGGGWYGYTF
TGTGCCAGCAGTTTGTCAGGGGGCGGTTGGTATGGCTACACCTTC
>NA|TRBV28|TRBJ1-2|TRBD1
CASSRPGQNYGYTF
TGTGCCAGCAGTCGACCGGGACAGAACTATGGCTACACCTTC
>once|TRBV7-3|TRBJ1-1|TRBD1
CASSPGQGQTAFF
TGTGCCAGCAGCCCGGGACAGGGACAAACGGCTTTCTTT
>NA|TRBV5-1|TRBJ2-5|TRBD2
CASSPIPLRGEETQYF
TGCGCCAGCAGCCCCATCCCGCTCCGGGGGGAAGAGACCCAGTACTTC
>NA|TRBV30|TRBJ1-2|NA
CAWSGDFDYGYTF
TGTGCCTGGAGTGGGGATTTTGACTATGGCTACACCTTC
>NA|TRBV7-6|TRBJ1-1|NA
CASSSWGGGGTEAFF
TGTGCCAGCAGTTCCTGGGGGGGCGGCGGAACTGAAGCTTTCTTT
>NA|TRBV4-2|TRBJ2-4|NA
CASSLSVSAKNIQYF
TGTGCCAGCAGCCTTAGCGTTTCGGCCAAAAACATTCAGTACTTC
>NA|TRBV7-2|TRBJ2-5|TRBD1
CASSLEHRGPQYF
TGTGCCAGCAGCTTAGAACACAGGGGGCCCCAGTACTTC
>NA|TRBV5-4|TRBJ1-6|NA
CASSLAAATNSPLHF
TGTGCCAGCAGCTTGGCGGCAGCGACTAATTCACCCCTCCACTTT
>NA|TRBV19|TRBJ2-7|TRBD2
CASSKLIGTSGSPEQYF
TGTGCCAGTAGTAAGTTGATCGGGACTAGCGGGAGCCCCGAGCAGTACTTC
>NA|TRBV7-3|TRBJ2-1|NA
CASSLTSGKTSYNEQFF
TGTGCCAGCAGCCTAACGTCCGGGAAGACCTCCTACAATGAGCAGTTCTTC